A single sample is the source of the 8 T cell receptor beta chains below, sequenced in a study of cytomegalovirus exposure and HLA in healthy donors. The PCR ran on 60 Vbeta and 13 Jbeta primers. Data came from immunoSEQ multiplex PCR; TCRdb stores just in-frame clones and leaves some out. The profile shows around 130,000 clones, less than 80% of them singletons. Sample: PBMCs. These receptors were collected from a man aged 40-49 years in good health and CMV-seropositive.

The chain employs TRBV11-2 and TRBJ2-5; TRBD2 is a possible D gene (8 bases). Trimming removed 4 bases from V and 5 bases from J, with 17 bases in between. The germline V gene encodes CDR1 SGHAT and CDR2 FQNNGV. CDR3 length: 15 amino acids. CDR3 coding DNA: TGTGCCAGCAGCTCGACAGGGCGGGAGGCGGAGACCCAGTACTTC. The encoded protein is CASSSTGREAETQYF.

CDR3 residues: CASSFRTSGRLGEQYF. The CDR3 DNA follows: TGTGCCAGCAGTTTCCGGACTAGCGGGAGATTGGGCGAGCAGTACTTC. The chain has TRBV28 and TRBJ2-5; 13 bases fit TRBD2. The end of the DNA fits TRBJ2-7 better, so the J call may be wrong. Looked up from germline, CDR1 is MDHEN and CDR2 is SYDVKM. The CDR3 has 16 amino acids.

The rearrangement uses TRBV5-4 and TRBJ2-2; D is perhaps TRBD1 (6 bases). Trimming took 6 bases from V and 3 from J, leaving 15 bases between them. Germline V gene sequence: CDR1 SGHNT, CDR2 YYREEE (reference sequence). The CDR3 is made up of 15 amino acids. The CDR3 DNA is TGTGCCAGCACCGGGTGGGGGCCAGACACCGGGGAGCTGTTTTTT. As protein: CASTGWGPDTGELFF. The variable domain in full, completed from reference TRBV5-4 and TRBJ2-2, reads ETGVTQSPTHLIKTRGQQVTLRCSSQSGHNTVSWYQQALGQGPQFIFQYYREEENGRGNFPPRFSGLQFPNYSSELNVNALELDDSALYLCASTGWGPDTGELFFGEGSRLTVL.

The rearrangement joins TRBV7-9 to TRBJ2-3; D not certain. Per germline, CDR1 SEHNR and CDR2 FQNEAQ (reference sequence). The V end lost 1 base, the J end lost 0 bases, and 8 bases lay between the germline ends. The CDR3 has 15 amino acids. The CDR3 protein is CASSLDADSTDTQYF. CDR3 in DNA: TGTGCCAGCAGCTTAGACGCAGATAGCACAGATACGCAGTATTTT.

The V and J genes are TRBV6-6 and TRBJ1-2; D may be TRBD1 (5 bases). V dropped 7 bases and J dropped 5 bases, with 20 bases sitting between them. This CDR3 has 15 amino acids. CDR1 MNHNY and CDR2 SVGAGI come from the germline V gene (reference sequence). In nucleotides, the CDR3 is TGTGCCAGCATCCTAGGTGGCCCGGGGGTATATGGCTACACCTTC. It yields the protein CASILGGPGVYGYTF.

This clone appeared a few times. V is TRBV11-2 and J is TRBJ2-2, with 8 bases fitting TRBD1. The CDR3 loop spans 15 amino acids. Germline V gene sequence: CDR1 SGHAT, CDR2 FQNNGV. Trimming removed 5 bases from V and 8 bases from J; junction bases left unmatched: 10. The CDR3 reads CASSRQGTFGGELFF. DNA for the CDR3: TGTGCCAGCAGCAGACAGGGGACCTTTGGTGGGGAGCTGTTTTTT.

As regards this clone: A junction end diverges from the germline sequence, so it may reflect a read error. The V and J genes are TRBV18 and TRBJ2-5; the D gene is possibly TRBD2 (6 bases). CDR3 size: 16 residues. Germline CDR1 reads KGHSH; CDR2 reads LQKENI. The CDR3 DNA sequence: TGTGCCAGCTCACCATTTCCGGGGGAGACTAAAGAGGCCCAGTACTTC. Protein product: CASSPFPGETKEAQYF.

The chain employs TRBV28 and TRBJ2-1; 10 positions match TRBD1. There are 14 residues in the CDR3. Trimming removed 6 bases from V and 6 bases from J; junction bases left unmatched: 5. Germline V gives CDR1 MDHEN, CDR2 SYDVKM. The CDR3 region is CASRRTGGSNEQFF. The CDR3 DNA follows: TGTGCCAGCAGGAGGACAGGGGGTAGCAATGAGCAGTTCTTC.